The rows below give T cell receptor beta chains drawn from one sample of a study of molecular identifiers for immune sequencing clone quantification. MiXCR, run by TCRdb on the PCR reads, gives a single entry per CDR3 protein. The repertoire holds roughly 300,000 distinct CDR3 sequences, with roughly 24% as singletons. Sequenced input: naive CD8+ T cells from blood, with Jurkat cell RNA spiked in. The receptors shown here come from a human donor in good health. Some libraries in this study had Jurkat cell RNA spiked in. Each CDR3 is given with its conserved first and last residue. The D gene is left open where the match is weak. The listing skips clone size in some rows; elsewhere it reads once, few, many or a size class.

CDR3: CSAGGQNYEQYF
DNA: TGCAGCGCCGGGGGACAGAACTACGAGCAGTACTTC
J: TRBJ2-7
V: TRBV29-1
D: NA
size: few

CDR3: CASSPVRGPDYDYTF
DNA: TGTGCCAGCAGCCCCGTAAGGGGACCAGACTATGACTACACCTTC
J: TRBJ1-2
V: TRBV27
D: NA
size: once

CDR3: CASSQDHDRGSTEAFF
DNA: TGCGCCAGCAGCCAAGATCACGACAGGGGAAGTACTGAAGCTTTCTTT
J: TRBJ1-1
V: TRBV4-3
D: TRBD1
size: few

CDR3: CASSFAGAPYEQYF
DNA: TGTGCCAGCAGCTTCGCGGGGGCACCTTACGAGCAGTACTTC
J: TRBJ2-7
V: TRBV6-2/TRBV6-3
D: NA
size: NA

CDR3: CASSQDRVGGNQPQHF
DNA: TGTGCCAGCAGCCAAGATCGGGTAGGGGGCAATCAGCCCCAGCATTTT
J: TRBJ1-5
V: TRBV4-2
D: NA
size: many

CDR3: CASSFDADTQYF
DNA: TGCGCCAGCAGCTTTGATGCAGATACGCAGTATTTT
J: TRBJ2-3
V: TRBV4-1
D: NA
size: many

CDR3: CASSVGVRGKETQYF
DNA: TGTGCCAGCAGCGTAGGGGTAAGGGGGAAAGAGACCCAGTACTTC
J: TRBJ2-5
V: TRBV9
D: NA
size: few

CDR3: CSARGIDYEQYF
DNA: TGCAGTGCTAGAGGGATTGACTACGAGCAGTACTTC
J: TRBJ2-7
V: TRBV20-1
D: NA
size: many

CDR3: CASSDRQGSVSGNTIYF
DNA: TGTGCCAGCAGCGATCGACAGGGATCGGTTTCTGGAAACACCATATATTTT
J: TRBJ1-3
V: TRBV28
D: TRBD1
size: many

CDR3: CASSPRTSGNTGELFF
DNA: TGTGCCAGCAGCCCCAGGACTAGCGGGAACACCGGGGAGCTGTTTTTT
J: TRBJ2-2
V: TRBV7-9
D: TRBD2
size: many

CDR3: CASGLSGANVLTF
DNA: TGTGCCAGCGGTCTCTCTGGGGCCAACGTCCTGACTTTC
J: TRBJ2-6
V: TRBV12-3/TRBV12-4
D: NA
size: few

CDR3: CASSLGLGRKVVGDTQYF
DNA: TGTGCCAGCAGCTTGGGTCTAGGAAGGAAAGTTGTGGGAGATACGCAGTATTTT
J: TRBJ2-3
V: TRBV7-9
D: NA
size: few

CDR3: CGALSWSSGDITDTQYF
DNA: TGCGGAGCCCTGTCTTGGTCTAGCGGGGATATCACAGATACGCAGTATTTT
J: TRBJ2-3
V: TRBV29-1
D: TRBD2
size: many

CDR3: CASSLSIEYEQYF
DNA: TGTGCCAGCAGTTTATCGATAGAGTACGAGCAGTACTTC
J: TRBJ2-7
V: TRBV27
D: NA
size: few

CDR3: CASSEDDSYNEQFF
DNA: TGTGCCAGTAGTGAGGATGACTCCTACAATGAGCAGTTCTTC
J: TRBJ2-1
V: TRBV19
D: NA
size: once

CDR3: CASSVGGYEQYF
DNA: TGTGCCAGCAGCGTCGGGGGCTACGAGCAGTACTTC
J: TRBJ2-7
V: TRBV9
D: NA
size: few

CDR3: CASRPGGSNTEAFF
DNA: TGTGCCAGCAGGCCCGGCGGTTCGAACACTGAAGCTTTCTTT
J: TRBJ1-1
V: TRBV2
D: NA
size: few

CDR3: CASNRYDRGNDTQYF
DNA: TGTGCCAGCAACCGGTACGACAGGGGTAATGATACGCAGTATTTT
J: TRBJ2-3
V: TRBV12-3/TRBV12-4
D: TRBD1
size: many

CDR3: CASSLYGWSGTNTGELFF
DNA: TGTGCCAGCAGCTTATATGGATGGAGCGGAACAAACACCGGGGAGCTGTTTTTT
J: TRBJ2-2
V: TRBV11-2
D: NA
size: few

CDR3: CASSLDTGGQETQYF
DNA: TGTGCCAGCAGCTTAGATACCGGCGGCCAAGAGACCCAGTACTTC
J: TRBJ2-5
V: TRBV11-2
D: NA
size: many

CDR3: CASSYSDRGDQYF
DNA: TGTGCCAGCAGTTATTCCGACAGGGGCGATCAGTACTTC
J: TRBJ2-4
V: TRBV6-2/TRBV6-3
D: TRBD1
size: many

CDR3: CASSQVRGSYEQYF
DNA: TGCGCCAGCAGCCAAGTCCGAGGCTCCTACGAGCAGTACTTC
J: TRBJ2-7
V: TRBV4-3
D: NA
size: NA

CDR3: CASSLLETGENNEQFF
DNA: TGTGCCAGCAGCTTACTCGAAACAGGAGAAAACAATGAGCAGTTCTTC
J: TRBJ2-1
V: TRBV7-9
D: NA
size: few

CDR3: CAISESMGRTENQPQHF
DNA: TGTGCCATCAGTGAGTCGATGGGCAGGACAGAAAATCAGCCCCAGCATTTT
J: TRBJ1-5
V: TRBV10-3
D: NA
size: few

CDR3: CASSPRQGMNTEAFF
DNA: TGTGCCAGCAGCCCGCGACAGGGGATGAACACTGAAGCTTTCTTT
J: TRBJ1-1
V: TRBV7-6
D: TRBD1
size: many

CDR3: CASSYGAGGEQYF
DNA: TGTGCCAGCAGTTACGGGGCTGGTGGCGAGCAGTACTTC
J: TRBJ2-7
V: TRBV6-2/TRBV6-3
D: NA
size: many

CDR3: CSARDQYYEQYF
DNA: TGCAGTGCTAGGGACCAGTACTACGAGCAGTACTTC
J: TRBJ2-7
V: TRBV20-1
D: NA
size: few

CDR3: CASNGHKNTEAFF
DNA: TGTGCCAGCAACGGACACAAGAACACTGAAGCTTTCTTT
J: TRBJ1-1
V: TRBV7-9
D: NA
size: few

CDR3: CASSSGLQSYEQYF
DNA: TGTGCCAGCAGCTCGGGACTTCAGTCCTACGAGCAGTACTTC
J: TRBJ2-7
V: TRBV7-9
D: NA
size: NA

CDR3: CASAKGSTEAFF
DNA: TGTGCCAGCGCGAAGGGGAGCACTGAAGCTTTCTTT
J: TRBJ1-1
V: TRBV6-2/TRBV6-3
D: NA
size: few

CDR3: CASSQETGIGYNEQFF
DNA: TGTGCCAGCAGCCAAGAAACGGGAATAGGGTACAATGAGCAGTTCTTC
J: TRBJ2-1
V: TRBV4-2
D: NA
size: few

CDR3: CASSLVPGGADTQYF
DNA: TGTGCCAGCAGCTTGGTGCCAGGGGGCGCAGATACGCAGTATTTT
J: TRBJ2-3
V: TRBV5-6
D: TRBD1
size: many

CDR3: CASSLEAGQFYEQYF
DNA: TGCGCCAGCAGCCTTGAGGCAGGTCAGTTCTACGAGCAGTACTTC
J: TRBJ2-7
V: TRBV5-1
D: NA
size: NA